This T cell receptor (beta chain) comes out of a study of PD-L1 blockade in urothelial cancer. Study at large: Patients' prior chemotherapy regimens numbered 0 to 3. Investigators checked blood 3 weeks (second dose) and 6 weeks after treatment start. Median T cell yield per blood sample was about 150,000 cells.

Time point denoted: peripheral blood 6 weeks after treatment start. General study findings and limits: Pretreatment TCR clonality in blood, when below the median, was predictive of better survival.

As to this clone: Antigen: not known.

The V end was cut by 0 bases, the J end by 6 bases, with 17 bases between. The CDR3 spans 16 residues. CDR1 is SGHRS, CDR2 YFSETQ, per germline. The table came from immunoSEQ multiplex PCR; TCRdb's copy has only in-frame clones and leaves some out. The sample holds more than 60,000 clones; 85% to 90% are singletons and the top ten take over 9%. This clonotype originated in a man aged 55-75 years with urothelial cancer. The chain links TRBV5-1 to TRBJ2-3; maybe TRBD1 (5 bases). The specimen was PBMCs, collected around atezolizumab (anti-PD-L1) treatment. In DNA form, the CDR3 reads TGCGCCAGCAGCTTGGCCAAGGGGTTAGGGATCGATACGCAGTATTTT. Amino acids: CASSLAKGLGIDTQYF.